Below are 8 T cell receptor beta chains sequenced from a single sample in a study of cytomegalovirus exposure and HLA in healthy donors listed by TCRdb under 2017. To prepare the library, the immunoSEQ multiplex PCR assay was applied. A mixture of 60 forward primers for TCR Vbeta segments and 13 reverse primers for TCR Jbeta segments was used in the multiplex PCR. TCRdb's version of the immuneACCESS table is confined to in-frame rearrangements and falls short of the full clone set. An unresolved V gene accounts for under half of the shortfall where checked; the remainder is of unknown origin. The sample yields about 250,000 clones; about 90% were counted once. The top ten hold roughly 1.6% of the sample. Sample: PBMCs. The receptor source for this set is a girl aged 2 to 9 in good health and CMV-seronegative.

The V call is TRBV6-5, the J call TRBJ2-7, with D possibly being TRBD1 (6 bases). Trimming pared 0 bases from V and 3 bases from J, leaving 9 bases between. This CDR3 contains 14 residues. CDR1 MNHEY and CDR2 SVGAGI come from the germline V gene. CDR3 DNA sequence: TGTGCCAGCAGTTACTCTGGACAGCACTACGAGCAGTACTTC. It encodes CASSYSGQHYEQYF.

The chain couples TRBV7-6 to TRBJ2-7, with D unresolved. The CDR3 totals 12 residues. Between the trimmed V and J ends, which lost 5 bases and 6 bases, there was a span of 11 bases. CDR1 SGHVS and CDR2 FNYEAQ come from the germline V gene. The CDR3 reads CASSPSPLEQYF. CDR3 coding DNA: TGTGCCAGCAGCCCCTCTCCCCTCGAGCAGTACTTC.

This chain connects TRBV18 to TRBJ1-4; 7 bases align to TRBD1. Per germline, CDR1 KGHSH and CDR2 LQKENI. J was trimmed by 3 bases and V by 6 bases; bases with no gene match: 7. CDR3 length equals 15 residues. CDR3 DNA: TGTGCCAGCTCCCCAGGAGGGACAGCTAATGAAAAACTGTTTTTT. Translation gives CASSPGGTANEKLFF. Full variable domain (missing parts from reference TRBV18 and TRBJ1-4): NAGVMQNPRHLVRRRGQEARLRCSPMKGHSHVYWYRQLPEEGLKFMVYLQKENIIDESGMPKERFSAEFPKEGPSILRIQQVVRGDSAAYFCASSPGGTANEKLFFGSGTQLSVL.

The chain has TRBV11-2 and TRBJ2-3; 15 bases fit TRBD2. CDR3 size: 17 residues. The V gene end was trimmed by 5 bases and the J gene end by 2 bases; junction bases not matched to a gene: 5. Germline CDR1 is SGHAT and CDR2 is FQNNGV. CDR3 sequence: CASSAGTSGRYTDTQYF. The CDR3 region has the DNA TGTGCCAGCAGCGCCGGGACTAGCGGGAGGTACACAGATACGCAGTATTTT. The whole variable domain, filled in from reference TRBV11-2 and TRBJ2-3, reads EAGVAQSPRYKIIEKRQSVAFWCNPISGHATLYWYQQILGQGPKLLIQFQNNGVVDDSQLPKDRFSAERLKGVDSTLKIQPAKLEDSAVYLCASSAGTSGRYTDTQYFGPGTRLTVL.

The chain couples TRBV6-6 to TRBJ1-1, with D unresolved. Trimming pared 0 bases from V and 6 bases from J, leaving 17 bases between. This CDR3 has 16 residues. In germline, CDR1 is MNHNY, CDR2 SVGAGI (reference sequence). The DNA for the CDR3 is TGTGCCAGCAGTTACTCGAATCGCTGGGAGGTGGCTGAAGCTTTCTTT. Amino acids: CASSYSNRWEVAEAFF.

J is TRBJ2-5 and V is TRBV5-1, with 10 bases identical to TRBD2. The J call may be wrong; the DNA end is better matched by TRBJ2-7. Germline V gene sequence: CDR1 SGHRS, CDR2 YFSETQ. The CDR3 totals 13 residues. The CDR3 DNA reads TGCGCCAGCTGCCTAGCGGGAGAATACGAGCAGTACTTC. Its translation is CASCLAGEYEQYF.

In its sample, this clone was seen once. The J gene is TRBJ2-1, the V gene TRBV25-1; 7 bases map to TRBD2. The CDR3 covers 12 residues. From germline, CDR1 is MGHDK and CDR2 SYGVNS. V lost 1 base and J lost 9; bases outside the gene matches: 0. In DNA, the CDR3 is TGTGCCAGCAGTGAATGGGGGGGTGAGCAGTTCTTC. Its protein product is CASSEWGGEQFF.

The CDR3 loop reads CASTPRTVGDEQFF. In nucleotides, the CDR3 is TGTGCCAGCACTCCCAGGACCGTCGGGGATGAGCAGTTCTTC. V is TRBV11-3 and J is TRBJ2-1, with a tentative D call TRBD2 (5 bases). The CDR3 covers 14 residues. Looked up from germline, CDR1 is SGHNT and CDR2 is YENEEA. Deletions cut 7 bases from V and 8 bases from J, with 18 bases between.